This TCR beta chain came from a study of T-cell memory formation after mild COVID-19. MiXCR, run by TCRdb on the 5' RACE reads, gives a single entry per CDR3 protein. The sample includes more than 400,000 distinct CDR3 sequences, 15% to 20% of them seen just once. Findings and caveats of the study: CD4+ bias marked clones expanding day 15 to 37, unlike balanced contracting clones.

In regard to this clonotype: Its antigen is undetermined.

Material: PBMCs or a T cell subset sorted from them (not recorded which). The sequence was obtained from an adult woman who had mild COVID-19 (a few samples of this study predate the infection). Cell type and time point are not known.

CDR3 nucleotides: TGTGCCAGCAGCTTAGGAAGGGGAAGCAGCACTGAAGCTTTCTTT. Its protein product is CASSLGRGSSTEAFF. The rearrangement joins TRBV7-9 to TRBJ1-1; weak D call: TRBD1 (5 bases). Germline assignment: CDR1 SEHNR and CDR2 FQNEAQ (reference sequence). CDR3 length: 15 amino acids. The ends were cut back, 1 base at V and 4 bases at J, with 13 bases in the middle.